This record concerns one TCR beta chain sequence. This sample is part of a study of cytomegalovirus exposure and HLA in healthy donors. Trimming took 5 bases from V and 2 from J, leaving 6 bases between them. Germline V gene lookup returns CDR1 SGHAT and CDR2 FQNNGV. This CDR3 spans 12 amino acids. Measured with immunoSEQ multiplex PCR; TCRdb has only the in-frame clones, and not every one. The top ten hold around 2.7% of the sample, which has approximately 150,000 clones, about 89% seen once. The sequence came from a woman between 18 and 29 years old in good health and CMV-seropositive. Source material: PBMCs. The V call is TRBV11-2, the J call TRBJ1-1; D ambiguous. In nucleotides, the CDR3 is TGTGCCAGCAGCCTTTTTAACACTGAAGCTTTCTTT. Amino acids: CASSLFNTEAFF.